The following is a T cell receptor beta chain sequence with its context. PCR employed 60 Vbeta and 13 Jbeta primers. Some clones are missing from TCRdb's copy, which holds only in-frame ones; the method was immunoSEQ multiplex PCR. The sample's table shows 95,000 to 150,000 clones. This sample is part of a study of cytomegalovirus exposure and HLA in healthy donors. The CDR3 is made up of 14 amino acids. V shed 4 bases and J 2 bases; nucleotides not matched to a gene: 3. Germline CDR1 and CDR2: GTSNPN and SVGIG (reference sequence). Source material: PBMCs. The sequence was collected from a man aged 25-40 years in good health and CMV-seronegative. This sequence joins TRBV30 and TRBJ2-7; 12 nucleotides line up with TRBD2. The CDR3 spells CAWKTSGRAYEQYF. The CDR3, as DNA: TGTGCCTGGAAGACTAGCGGGAGAGCCTACGAGCAGTACTTC.